The 20 T cell receptor beta chains below come from one sample, sequenced in a study of T cell responses to AZD1222 COVID-19 vaccine. Assay: immunoSEQ multiplex PCR; the TCRdb copy retains only in-frame clones and omits some. This table has some 130,000 clones, approximately 88% appearing once. This specimen consisted of peripheral blood, obtained on day 0 of AZD1222 vaccination. The origin of the receptors is an adult in good health.

V gene TRBV19 combines with J gene TRBJ1-6; D unresolved. CDR1 is LNHDA and CDR2 is SQIVND in the germline V gene (reference sequence). The CDR3 totals 16 residues. Trimming removed 6 bases at V and 7 bases at J, with 19 bases between. The CDR3 is CASSTREGLGNSPLHF. The CDR3 DNA reads TGTGCCAGTAGCACCCGGGAAGGCCTCGGGAATTCACCCCTCCACTTT. The entire variable domain, with the rest obtained from reference TRBV19 and TRBJ1-6, is as follows: DGGITQSPKYLFRKEGQNVTLSCEQNLNHDAMYWYRQDPGQGLRLIYYSQIVNDFQKGDIAEGYSVSREKKESFPLTVTSAQKNPTAFYLCASSTREGLGNSPLHFGNGTRLTVT.

The count of this clone is one. The gene calls are TRBV7-8 and TRBJ1-1; D is undetermined. The germline gives CDR1 SGHVS, CDR2 FQNEAQ. The CDR3 length is 15 residues. Between the trimmed V and J ends, which lost 5 bases and 3 bases, there was a span of 16 bases. The CDR3 DNA follows: TGTGCCAGCAGCCCTTCGGTAGGGCAGCACACTGAAGCTTTCTTT. Its protein is CASSPSVGQHTEAFF.

The rearrangement links TRBV4-3 to TRBJ1-2, with D hard to call. The CDR3 totals 15 residues. The V gene lost 0 bases and the J gene lost 2 bases, with 10 bases spanning the gap. Looked up from germline, CDR1 is LGHNA and CDR2 is YSLEER. The CDR3 here is CASSQDTTMNYGYTF. CDR3 nucleotide sequence: TGCGCCAGCAGCCAAGATACCACCATGAACTATGGCTACACCTTC.

The CDR3 spells CASSQNGNTEAFF. The CDR3 DNA reads as TGTGCCAGCAGCCAAAATGGGAACACTGAAGCTTTCTTT. The chain couples TRBV14 to TRBJ1-1, with unresolved D. V gave up 2 bases and J gave up 1 base, with 5 bases separating them. CDR1 is SGHDN, CDR2 FVKESK, per germline. This CDR3 is built from 13 residues.

V gene TRBV4-2 combines with J gene TRBJ1-2; 9 positions match TRBD1. The CDR3 spans 15 residues. Germline CDR1 and CDR2: LGHNA and YNFKEQ. V lost 3 bases and J lost 2; bases outside the gene matches: 4. As DNA, the CDR3 is TGTGCCAGCAGCCAGGACAGGGGTGAGAACTATGGCTACACCTTC. Protein sequence: CASSQDRGENYGYTF.

This clone was recorded once. Its ends do not fully match the called genes, so a read error is possible. CDR3 DNA sequence: TGTGCCAGCACCCAACTAGCGGGGTGGGAGACCCAGTACTTC. It translates to CASTQLAGWETQYF. This sequence joins TRBV3-1 (or the pseudogene TRBV3-2) and TRBJ2-5; 10 bases are a match to TRBD2. The CDR3 spans 14 residues. Germline values: CDR1 LGHDT, CDR2 YNNKEL (reference sequence).

The chain links TRBV30 to TRBJ2-5; D call uncertain. CDR1 is GTSNPN and CDR2 is SVGIG in the germline V gene (reference sequence). This CDR3 region has 13 residues. V dropped 3 bases and J dropped 1 base, with 9 bases sitting between them. The CDR3 here is CAWSGYLQETQYF. The CDR3 bases are TGTGCCTGGAGCGGGTATCTCCAAGAGACCCAGTACTTC.

This chain connects TRBV11-1 to TRBJ1-1, with no clear D. The CDR3 has 14 residues. V was pared by 3 bases and J by 1 base, with 9 bases between. CDR1 and CDR2 from the germline V gene are SGHAT and FQDESV (reference sequence). Written as DNA, the CDR3 is TGTGCCAGCAGCTTTACTGGTAAGAACACTGAAGCTTTCTTT. It encodes CASSFTGKNTEAFF.

The chain couples TRBV10-3 to TRBJ1-2; 8 bases fit TRBD1. This CDR3 has 14 residues. CDR1 ENHRY and CDR2 SYGVKD come from the germline V gene. V lost 4 bases, J lost 8 bases, and 9 bases stayed unmatched. This CDR3 is CAISGPQGAWGYTF. CDR3 in DNA: TGTGCCATCAGTGGACCTCAGGGGGCGTGGGGCTACACCTTC.

Only one count was recorded for this clone. This sequence joins TRBV4-2 and TRBJ1-5; no clear D gene. The CDR3 extends over 14 amino acids. Germline loops: CDR1 LGHNA, CDR2 YNFKEQ. V was shortened by 5 bases and J by 5 bases, with 13 bases between the two germline ends. The CDR3 sequence: CASSSDPADQPQHF. DNA of the CDR3: TGTGCCAGCAGCTCAGATCCGGCCGATCAGCCCCAGCATTTT.

The rearrangement joins TRBV6-5 to TRBJ1-2; D is undetermined. Between the trimmed V and J ends, which lost 5 bases and 2 bases, there was a span of 12 bases. CDR3 size: 14 residues. Germline CDR1 MNHEY, CDR2 SVGAGI. The CDR3 coding sequence is TGTGCCAGCAGTCCAGACGTCTGGAACTATGGCTACACCTTC. Translation gives CASSPDVWNYGYTF.

The rearrangement joins TRBV7-9 to TRBJ2-5, with D perhaps matching TRBD2 (6 bases). Germline assignment: CDR1 SEHNR and CDR2 FQNEAQ (reference sequence). V lost 1 base, J lost 1 base, and 10 bases lay in between. The CDR3 consists of 15 residues. The CDR3 is CASSLGRGSQETQYF. Written as DNA, the CDR3 is TGTGCCAGCAGCTTAGGACGGGGGAGCCAAGAGACCCAGTACTTC.

J is TRBJ1-2 and V is TRBV10-1; D might be TRBD1 (5 bases). This CDR3 spans 13 amino acids. V shed 0 bases and J shed 8 bases, with 10 bases lying between them. Germline V gene lookup returns CDR1 WNHNN and CDR2 SYGVQD (reference sequence). CDR3 in amino acids: CASSESSRAGYTF. CDR3 coding DNA: TGCGCCAGCAGTGAGTCCAGCAGGGCCGGCTACACCTTC.

The V call is TRBV4-1, the J call TRBJ1-5, with no clear D. CDR1 and CDR2 from the germline V gene are MGHRA and YSYEKL. The CDR3 spans 16 residues. Between the trimmed V and J ends, which lost 1 base and 1 base, there was a span of 11 bases. The DNA of the CDR3 is TGCGCCAGCAGCCAAGCAGGTACAGCGAGCAATCAGCCCCAGCATTTT. Translating it yields CASSQAGTASNQPQHF.

This clone has only a few counts. V is TRBV5-6 and J is TRBJ1-1; maybe TRBD1 (6 bases). This CDR3 spans 12 amino acids. The V gene lost 3 bases and the J gene lost 10 bases, with 13 bases spanning the gap. Per germline, CDR1 SGHDT and CDR2 YYEEEE. The CDR3 nucleotides are TGTGCCAGCAGCTCGGGGGCAGGGCCAGCTTTCTTT. Translated: CASSSGAGPAFF.

The chain uses TRBV10-2 and TRBJ1-2; TRBD1 matches at 7 bases. CDR1 WSHSY and CDR2 SAAADI come from the germline V gene. The trim removed 7 bases at V and 8 bases at J, leaving 19 bases unmatched. The CDR3 has 16 residues. Here the CDR3 reads CASNPSKARAGQGYTF. The CDR3 nucleotides are TGCGCCAGCAACCCCAGCAAGGCCAGAGCGGGACAGGGCTACACCTTC.

The rearrangement uses TRBV6-5 and TRBJ2-5; D is perhaps TRBD2 (5 bases). The CDR3 sequence is 13 residues long. Germline V gene sequence: CDR1 MNHEY, CDR2 SVGAGI. The germline V and J ends were trimmed by 10 bases and 5 bases, with 17 bases remaining between them. The CDR3 bases are TGTGCCACCTCTCGTGTGGGCGGGGAGACCCAGTACTTC. Its translation: CATSRVGGETQYF.

V and J are TRBV4-2 and TRBJ1-6; D may be TRBD1 (6 bases). The CDR3 loop spans 14 amino acids. Germline assignment: CDR1 LGHNA and CDR2 YNFKEQ. V lost 1 base and J lost 10, with 11 bases in between. CDR3 sequence reads: CASSQGQEGSPLHF. In nucleotides, the CDR3 is TGTGCCAGCAGCCAAGGACAGGAGGGCTCACCCCTCCACTTT.

J is TRBJ2-7 and V is TRBV6-2 or TRBV6-3, with 7 bases identical to TRBD2. V was clipped by 2 bases and J by 4 bases; unmatched bases: 8. Looked up from germline, CDR1 is MNHEY and CDR2 is SVGEGT. The CDR3 spans 15 residues. The CDR3 sequence is CASSYGFGRGYEQYF. In DNA, the CDR3 is TGTGCCAGCAGTTACGGATTCGGGCGGGGGTACGAGCAGTACTTC.

The J gene is TRBJ1-1, the V gene TRBV3-1 (or the pseudogene TRBV3-2); D gene unclear. This CDR3 is 13 amino acids long. Germline CDR1 reads LGHDT; CDR2 reads YNNKEL (reference sequence). Trimming left V 0 bases short and J 7 bases short, with 9 bases between. The CDR3 DNA is TGTGCCAGCAGCCAAGACCCTGCCAATGAAGCTTTCTTT. Its protein is CASSQDPANEAFF.